Each of the 20 T cell receptor beta chains below was sequenced from the same sample in a study of blood T cell repertoires in COVID-19. Sequenced by immunoSEQ multiplex PCR; TCRdb stores in-frame clones only, minus some. The sample holds fewer than 300,000 clones, 83% seen once. The source material was peripheral blood. The source is a woman in her forties or fifties who had recovered from COVID-19.

The genes are TRBV6-5 and TRBJ2-7; D possibly corresponds to TRBD1 (6 bases). V lost 2 bases to trimming and J lost 3 bases, with 17 bases between them. Germline values: CDR1 MNHEY, CDR2 SVGAGI. The CDR3 is 16 amino acids. The CDR3, as DNA: TGTGCCAGCAGTTACGACCCGGGACACTTTATCTACGAGCAGTACTTC. Encoded protein: CASSYDPGHFIYEQYF.

This clone was recorded a few times. V and J are TRBV11-3 and TRBJ2-1; TRBD2 matches at 13 bases. V trimming: 1 base; J trimming: 8 bases; junction bases outside the gene matches: 5. The CDR3 covers 16 residues. Germline lookup yields CDR1 SGHNT and CDR2 YENEEA. The CDR3 reads CASSLGQGLAGDEQFF. The CDR3 DNA reads TGTGCCAGCAGCTTAGGCCAAGGACTAGCGGGAGATGAGCAGTTCTTC.

This sequence joins TRBV7-2 and TRBJ2-7; 9 nucleotides match TRBD1. The CDR3 consists of 16 residues. V was clipped by 5 bases and J by 4 bases; unmatched bases: 12. Germline V lookup: CDR1 SGHTA, CDR2 FQGNSA. The chain's CDR3 is CASSPALGQGGYEQYF. As DNA, the CDR3 is TGTGCCAGCAGCCCGGCACTGGGACAGGGTGGGTACGAGCAGTACTTC.

The V call is TRBV15, the J call TRBJ1-2, with 8 bases that match TRBD1. This CDR3 is 18 amino acids long. Germline loops: CDR1 LNHNV, CDR2 YYDKDF (reference sequence). Losses at the gene ends were 0 bases for V and 5 bases for J; bases not matched to a gene: 14. The CDR3 loop is CATSRDPVGRGHRYGYTF. The DNA of the CDR3 is TGTGCCACCAGCAGAGATCCCGTAGGCAGGGGGCATCGGTATGGCTACACCTTC.

This chain uses TRBV9 with TRBJ1-5; D is unresolved. This CDR3 spans 11 amino acids. V was pared by 3 bases and J by 8 bases, with 6 bases between. The germline gives CDR1 SGDLS, CDR2 YYNGEE. The CDR3 here is CASSGGKPQHF. The CDR3, as DNA: TGTGCCAGCAGCGGAGGGAAGCCCCAGCATTTT.

The chain employs TRBV7-6 and TRBJ2-1, with 7 bases fitting TRBD2. V trimming: 5 bases; J trimming: 4 bases; junction bases outside the gene matches: 14. CDR3 length: 17 amino acids. Germline CDR1 reads SGHVS; CDR2 reads FNYEAQ. In DNA, the CDR3 is TGTGCCAGCAGCAAAAGCGGGGACGGGGGTACATACAATGAGCAGTTCTTC. Its protein product is CASSKSGDGGTYNEQFF.

The count of this clone is one. The chain links TRBV4-3 to TRBJ1-2; 7 bases are a match to TRBD1. The V gene's germline CDR1 is LGHNA and CDR2 YSLEER. V was pared by 0 bases and J by 5 bases, with 9 bases of the junction left unmatched. The CDR3 sequence is 16 residues long. CDR3 protein: CASSQDSWTGLYGYTF. The CDR3 coding sequence is TGCGCCAGCAGCCAAGATAGTTGGACAGGTCTGTATGGCTACACCTTC.

The rearrangement uses TRBV24-1 and TRBJ2-7, with D perhaps matching TRBD2 (6 bases). Trimming shortened V by 9 bases and J by 0 bases, and 8 bases separated the two germline ends. Germline V gene data show CDR1 as KGHDR and CDR2 as SFDVKD. This CDR3 region has 12 residues. The CDR3 sequence: CATGGSSYEQYF. The CDR3 region has the DNA TGTGCCACCGGAGGGAGCTCCTACGAGCAGTACTTC.

V and J are TRBV11-2 and TRBJ1-5; 7 bases map to TRBD1. Germline V lookup: CDR1 SGHAT, CDR2 FQNNGV. This CDR3 comprises 14 residues. Germline trimming cut 3 bases from V and 6 bases from J; bases unmatched to any gene: 5. DNA of the CDR3: TGTGCCAGCAGCTTGAGGGACAGCGCTCAGCCCCAGCATTTT. It translates to CASSLRDSAQPQHF.

This clone was picked up one time. The chain's CDR3 is CAISESQYEQYF. CDR3 DNA sequence: TGTGCCATCAGTGAGTCGCAGTACGAGCAGTACTTC. The chain couples TRBV10-3 to TRBJ2-7, with D uncertain. V lost 0 bases and J 4 bases, leaving 4 bases between the germline ends. Germline CDR1 and CDR2: ENHRY and SYGVKD. The CDR3 length is 12 residues.

This rearrangement joins TRBV28 to TRBJ1-6; D ambiguous. Germline loops: CDR1 MDHEN, CDR2 SYDVKM. The CDR3 has 13 residues. Between the trimmed V and J ends, which lost 6 bases and 4 bases, there was a span of 7 bases. CDR3 residues: CASRQLYNSPLHF. CDR3 DNA: TGTGCCAGCAGACAGCTATATAATTCACCCCTCCACTTT.

This clone showed up just once. The chain employs TRBV19 and TRBJ2-2; weak D call: TRBD1 (7 bases). This CDR3 spans 16 amino acids. With 6 bases removed from V and 4 bases from J, the gap between germline ends came to 18 bases. CDR1 is LNHDA and CDR2 is SQIVND in the germline V gene (reference sequence). CDR3 sequence reads: CASRTTRDSPTGELFF. The CDR3 bases are TGTGCCAGTAGAACCACGCGGGACAGCCCCACCGGGGAGCTGTTTTTT.

This chain uses TRBV30 with TRBJ1-2; D unclear. The CDR3 runs 13 residues. CDR1 and CDR2 (germline): GTSNPN, SVGIG (reference sequence). Trimming removed 0 bases from V and 4 bases from J, with 9 bases in between. CDR3 coding DNA: TGTGCCTGGAGTGTGGGCAGTCTCTATGGCTACACCTTC. It is translated as CAWSVGSLYGYTF. The full variable domain, rest sourced from reference TRBV30 and TRBJ1-2, is SQTIHQWPATLVQPVGSPLSLECTVEGTSNPNLYWYRQAAGRGLQLLFYSVGIGQISSEVPQNLSASRPQDRQFILSSKKLLLSDSGFYLCAWSVGSLYGYTFGSGTRLTVV.

This CDR3 is CASSHAGQGFYNEQFF. As DNA, the CDR3 is TGTGCCAGCAGCCACGCGGGACAGGGATTTTACAATGAGCAGTTCTTC. The rearrangement joins TRBV3-1 (or the pseudogene TRBV3-2) to TRBJ2-1, with 9 bases identical to TRBD1. CDR1 and CDR2 (germline): LGHDT, YNNKEL (reference sequence). The CDR3 totals 16 residues. J was trimmed by 4 bases and V by 3 bases; bases with no gene match: 7.

The chain joins TRBV19 to TRBJ2-2; 9 bases agree with TRBD2. The J segment lost 4 bases and the V segment lost 1 base, leaving 4 bases of the junction unmatched. This CDR3 has 16 amino acids. Germline CDR1 is LNHDA and CDR2 is SQIVND (reference sequence). CDR3 loop: CASSIGGRAGTGELFF. As DNA, the CDR3 is TGTGCCAGTAGTATAGGCGGGAGGGCCGGCACCGGGGAGCTGTTTTTT.

The chain combines TRBV5-5 with TRBJ1-2; 10 nucleotides agree with TRBD1. This CDR3 has 15 residues. With 1 base clipped from V and 3 bases from J, the junction kept 3 bases outside the gene matches. Germline V gene sequence: CDR1 SGHKS, CDR2 YYEKEE (reference sequence). In nucleotides, the CDR3 is TGTGCCAGCAGCTTGTTAGGGACAGGGGACTATGGCTACACCTTC. It translates to CASSLLGTGDYGYTF.

The rearrangement links TRBV5-6 to TRBJ1-2; TRBD1 matches at 8 bases. This CDR3 is built from 15 residues. CDR1 is SGHDT, CDR2 YYEEEE, per germline. V lost 3 bases to trimming and J lost 8 bases; unmatched junction nucleotides: 12. The CDR3 nucleotides are TGTGCCAGCAGCTCCACAATACAGGGGGTCGACGGCTACACCTTC. It translates to CASSSTIQGVDGYTF.

On this clone: The sample carries other DNA sequences with the same CDR3. The V and J genes are TRBV7-2 and TRBJ2-7, with no clear D. The CDR3 sequence is 13 residues long. V lost 5 bases and J 0 bases, leaving 8 bases between the germline ends. Germline CDR1 is SGHTA and CDR2 is FQGNSA. The CDR3 coding sequence is TGTGCCAGCAGCCTCTTCAGCTCCTACGAGCAGTACTTC. Translating gives CASSLFSSYEQYF.

The chain carries TRBV7-2 and TRBJ1-1, with D possibly TRBD1 on 6 matching bases. V was clipped by 5 bases and J by 4 bases, with 11 bases between them. The length of the CDR3 is 13 residues. The V gene's germline CDR1 is SGHTA and CDR2 FQGNSA. In nucleotides, the CDR3 is TGTGCCAGCAGCCCTGGACAGCTCACTGAAGCTTTCTTT. This gives the protein CASSPGQLTEAFF.

The CDR3 nucleotides read TGCGCCAGCAGCCAACAGGAAGGGGGCGAGCAGTACTTC. Translated: CASSQQEGGEQYF. V and J are TRBV4-3 and TRBJ2-7, with D possibly TRBD1 on 6 matching bases. This CDR3 region has 13 residues. Trimming stripped 2 bases from V and 6 bases from J, with 11 bases between. CDR1 is LGHNA, CDR2 YSLEER, per germline.